A selection of T cell receptor beta chains follows, all from one sample in a study of cytomegalovirus exposure and HLA in healthy donors. Clones were read by immunoSEQ multiplex PCR, and TCRdb kept only the in-frame ones, dropping some. The table includes around 80,000 clones, around 60% detected once. The sequenced sample consisted of PBMCs. The source of these receptors is a male donor in good health and CMV-seropositive. The CDR3 runs from the conserved cysteine through the conserved F or W. The order of the fields is V gene, clone size, D gene, J gene, CDR3 DNA, CDR3 protein. A D gene is named only where the DNA matches it firmly. Part of the rows lack a size; the others show once, few, many or a class for expanded clones.

>TRBV5-1|.|.|TRBJ1-1
TGCGCCAGCAGCTTGTACGGGGGGCAGGGAACTACTGAAGCTTTCTTT
CASSLYGGQGTTEAFF
>TRBV2|.|TRBD2|TRBJ2-1
TGTGCCAGCAGTGGTTCCGGGGGGGGATACAATGAGCAGTTCTTC
CASSGSGGGYNEQFF
>TRBV2|.|.|TRBJ2-7
TGTGCCAGCATAGAAAGGGCAGGACACTCCTACGAGCAGTACTTC
CASIERAGHSYEQYF
>TRBV5-1|.|.|TRBJ2-5
TGCGCCAGCAGCTTGAGCGTACACGAGACCCAGTACTTC
CASSLSVHETQYF
>TRBV7-2|.|.|TRBJ1-1
TGTGCCAGCAGCCTGGGGGGGGCTGAAGCTTTCTTT
CASSLGGAEAFF
>TRBV28|few|.|TRBJ1-5
TGTGCCAGCAGTCAGCCGGGGGGGAATCAGCCCCAGCATTTT
CASSQPGGNQPQHF
>TRBV9|.|.|TRBJ2-1
TGTGCCAGCAGCGGGTCGGCACGACTAGAAGTTCAGTTCTTC
CASSGSARLEVQFF
>TRBV9|.|.|TRBJ1-2
TGTGCCAGCAGCGTAGTAACAGCATATGGCTACACCTTT
CASSVVTAYGYTF
>TRBV5-1|.|.|TRBJ2-7
TGCGCCAGCAGCATCGACAGCGAAAACTACGAGCAGTACTTC
CASSIDSENYEQYF
>TRBV7-9|.|.|TRBJ2-7
TGTGCCAGCAGCTCGGTTCGATCCTACGAGCAGTACTTC
CASSSVRSYEQYF
>TRBV6-1|few|.|TRBJ1-1
TGTGCCAGCAGTGAAAATCCAGTCGGGATGAACACTGAAGCTTTCTTT
CASSENPVGMNTEAFF
>TRBV6-6|.|.|TRBJ2-7
TGTGCCAGCAGGCTGGGACACGACTACGAGCAGTACTTC
CASRLGHDYEQYF
>TRBV6-5|.|.|TRBJ1-5
TGTGCCAGCAGTTACTCGACAGGCCCCCAGCATTTT
CASSYSTGPQHF
>TRBV7-2|.|.|TRBJ1-2
TGTGCCAGCAGCCAAAACCCACTAGGGCCTAGGGGCTACACCTTC
CASSQNPLGPRGYTF
>TRBV27|.|TRBD2|TRBJ2-2
TGTGCCAGCAGTCCGGGACTAGCTTCCACCGGGGAGCTGTTTTTT
CASSPGLASTGELFF
>TRBV10-3|once|.|TRBJ1-3
TGTGCCATCAGTGAGTCGGGGGGGACTGGTGGAAACACCATATATTTT
CAISESGGTGGNTIYF
>TRBV18|.|TRBD1|TRBJ2-7
TGTGCCAGCTCACCACCTGGACAGGGTAGTTGGGTGCAGTACTTC
CASSPPGQGSWVQYF
>TRBV6-6|.|TRBD2|TRBJ2-7
TGTGCCAGCAGTGGGGGGCTAGCGGGTTCCTACGAGCAGTACTTC
CASSGGLAGSYEQYF
>TRBV6-5|few|.|TRBJ1-5
TGTGCCAGCAGTCCGGACAGTAGCAATCAGCCCCAGCATTTT
CASSPDSSNQPQHF
>TRBV5-1|.|TRBD2|TRBJ2-5
TGCGCCAGCAGCTCCGGGACTAGCGGGTCTAGAGGGGAGACCCAGTACTTC
CASSSGTSGSRGETQYF
>TRBV19|.|TRBD1|TRBJ2-1
TGTGCCAGTAGTGCGGACAGGGGAGTCGATGAGCAGTTCTTC
CASSADRGVDEQFF
>TRBV5-1|.|.|TRBJ2-1
TGCGCCAGCAGCCCACTTGCGGTAAATGAGCAGTTCTTC
CASSPLAVNEQFF
>TRBV18|.|TRBD1|TRBJ2-7
TGTGCCAGCTCACGAGGGACAGGGGGCGACGAGCAGTACTTC
CASSRGTGGDEQYF
>TRBV6-5|.|.|TRBJ2-1
TGTGCCAGCAGGGGGCTAGGGACCTACAATGAGCAGTTCTTC
CASRGLGTYNEQFF
>TRBV7-8|few|.|TRBJ2-3
TGTGCCAGCAGCTTGCTCCGAACGGCAGATACGCAGTATTTT
CASSLLRTADTQYF
>TRBV5-1|.|.|TRBJ1-1
TGCGCCAGCAGTCAGGGGAACACTGGAGCTTTCTTT
CASSQGNTGAFF
>TRBV4-2|.|TRBD1|TRBJ2-3
TGTGCCAGCAGCTCCAATCTTGACAGGGAGCCAGATACGCAGTATTTT
CASSSNLDREPDTQYF
>TRBV7-2|.|TRBD1|TRBJ2-7
TGTGCCAGCAGCACCCGGACAGGGGGCGAGTACGAGCAGTACTTC
CASSTRTGGEYEQYF
>TRBV7-9|few|TRBD1|TRBJ2-2
TGTGCCAGCAGCTTACAGGGGGAGCTAATCGTCGGGGAGCTGTTTTTT
CASSLQGELIVGELFF
>TRBV7-6|.|TRBD2|TRBJ2-1
TGTGCCAGCAGGCCGAAAGGGACTAGCGGGGGGCCGACCTACAATGAGCAGTTCTTC
CASRPKGTSGGPTYNEQFF
>TRBV5-1|once|.|TRBJ2-7
TGCGCCAGCAGCTTGGCCTTGGGCGGGACCTACGAGCAGTACTTC
CASSLALGGTYEQYF
>TRBV15|.|TRBD1|TRBJ1-3
TGTGCCACCAGCGGCGGAGGGCCAGGGGGCTCTGGAAACACCATATATTTT
CATSGGGPGGSGNTIYF
>TRBV7-9|once|.|TRBJ2-1
TGTGCCAGCAAGGACCAGGGATCGGATGAGCAGTTCTTC
CASKDQGSDEQFF
>TRBV19|.|TRBD1|TRBJ2-7
TGTGCCAGTAGTATGGGGACAGCCAACGAGCAGTACTTC
CASSMGTANEQYF
>TRBV30|.|TRBD2|TRBJ2-3
TGTGCCTGGAGCCCGAGACTAGCGGGCAGCACAGATACGCAGTATTTT
CAWSPRLAGSTDTQYF
>TRBV7-2|.|.|TRBJ2-5
TGTGCCAGCAGCTTAGCAAGCAGGGCGGAGACCCAGTACTTC
CASSLASRAETQYF
>TRBV30|.|.|TRBJ1-6
TGTGCCTGGAGTGTAACAAATTCACCCCTCCACTTT
CAWSVTNSPLHF
>TRBV6-5|.|TRBD1|TRBJ1-5
TGTGCCAGCAGTTTTACAGGGGCCCCTAATCAGCCCCAGCATTTT
CASSFTGAPNQPQHF
>TRBV6-5|once|.|TRBJ2-7
TGTGCCACCCTGACTGGCTCCTACGAGCAGTACTTC
CATLTGSYEQYF
>TRBV5-6|few|TRBD1|TRBJ2-7
TGTGCCAGCAGCTTGAACAGGGGGGTTATAGGGTACTTCTACGAGCAGTACTTC
CASSLNRGVIGYFYEQYF
>TRBV6-1|.|.|TRBJ2-2
TGTGCCAGCAGTGCGACTAGGCCGAACACCGGGGAGCTGTTTTTT
CASSATRPNTGELFF
>TRBV5-6|few|.|TRBJ1-6
TGTGCCAGCACCGGCCGGGGTAATTCACCCCTCCACTTT
CASTGRGNSPLHF
>TRBV7-6|.|TRBD2|TRBJ2-7
TGTGCCAGCAGCCTGTCGGGAGGGGAGCAGTACTTC
CASSLSGGEQYF
>TRBV4-2|few|.|TRBJ2-7
TGTGCCAGCAGCCAAGGTCCACAGCGGGAGCAGTACTTC
CASSQGPQREQYF
>TRBV28|.|.|TRBJ2-3
TGTGCCAGCAGTTCCTCTGGCTTACCTAGCACAGATACGCAGTATTTT
CASSSSGLPSTDTQYF
>TRBV4-2|.|TRBD2|TRBJ2-2
TGTGCCAGCAGCCCACGGGGTCTAGCGGGAGAAGTGGACACCGGGGAGCTGTTTTTT
CASSPRGLAGEVDTGELFF
>TRBV6-5|once|TRBD2|TRBJ2-7
TGTGCCAGCAGTTACTCGAGACTAGCGGACTCCTACGAGCAGTACTTC
CASSYSRLADSYEQYF
>TRBV21-1|.|.|TRBJ1-1
TGTGCCAGCAGCTTTAAGCCGAGCTTTCCTGAAGCTTTCTTT
CASSFKPSFPEAFF
>TRBV28|.|TRBD2|TRBJ2-2
TGTGCCAGCAGTTTCTCTCGACTAGCGGGAAACACCGGGGAGCTGTTTTTT
CASSFSRLAGNTGELFF
>TRBV6-1|once|.|TRBJ1-6
TGTGCCAGCAGTGAAGCGAGGCAGGGGAATTCACCCCTCCACTTT
CASSEARQGNSPLHF
>TRBV9|.|.|TRBJ2-3
TGTGCCAGCAGCGTAAAACACCAGGCGGATACGCAGTATTTT
CASSVKHQADTQYF
>TRBV4-1|.|.|TRBJ1-1
TGCGCCAGCAGCCGCGGACAGAACACTGAAGCTTTCTTT
CASSRGQNTEAFF